This T cell receptor beta chain derives from a study of CD8 T cells in ankylosing spondylitis. Study findings and constraints: There were earlier reports of some motif variants in reactive arthritis synovial fluid and blood. The authors reported significant enrichment of disease-linked clones in matched ankylosing spondylitis synovial fluid. Characteristic, it appeared, of ankylosing spondylitis blood was a TCR beta motif of about eight highly homologous variants. Clones linked with disease were CD8+ and fairly uncommon in the peripheral blood.

Trimming removed 11 bases from V and 2 bases from J; junction bases left unmatched: 6. CDR1 ENHRY and CDR2 SYGVKD come from the germline V gene. The CDR3 is 12 residues long. In this sample, this clonotype turned up a few times. Its antigen is still unknown. With molecular barcodes, quantitative 5'-RACE was used to make the TCR beta libraries. TCRdb independently ran MiXCR on the 5' RACE reads; one entry per CDR3 protein. The sample has approximately 540,000 distinct CDR3 sequences, 10% to 15% seen once. The source material was blood, either unsorted or a sorted T cell fraction (not recorded which). The chain has TRBV10-3 and TRBJ2-7; 7 positions agree with TRBD1. This clonotype originated in a male donor with ankylosing spondylitis. The CDR3 reads CAATGDTYEQYF. The CDR3 DNA follows: TGTGCCGCCACAGGGGATACCTACGAGCAGTACTTC.